What follows are 5 T cell receptor beta chains derived from one specimen sequenced in a study of blood T cells in healthy people across ages. Alongside a J-beta primer mix, a sample-barcoded 5' primer served in a second PCR lasting about 7 to 12 cycles. TCRdb fed the 5' RACE reads into MiXCR, producing one record per CDR3 protein. Of about 970,000 distinct CDR3 sequences in the sample, just over 50% were seen once. The specimen was blood. The receptor source for this set is a woman aged 60 to 75 in good health.

The rearrangement links TRBV6-6 to TRBJ2-3; possibly TRBD2 for D (5 bases). Germline values: CDR1 MNHNY, CDR2 SVGAGI (reference sequence). Trimming removed 11 bases at V and 1 base at J, with 13 bases between. There are 13 residues in the CDR3. This chain's CDR3 is CAGTEGGTDTQYF. The CDR3 coding sequence is TGTGCCGGCACAGAGGGCGGCACAGATACGCAGTATTTT.

V usage is TRBV7-7 and J usage is TRBJ2-3, with D perhaps matching TRBD2 (6 bases). Germline V CDR1 and CDR2: SSHAT, FNYEAQ (reference sequence). V was clipped by 3 bases and J by 0 bases, with 13 bases between them. The CDR3 has 16 residues. The CDR3 DNA follows: TGTGCCAGCAGCTTTGGATCGGGGGAGAGCACAGATACGCAGTATTTT. As protein: CASSFGSGESTDTQYF.

This chain connects TRBV4-2 to TRBJ2-7, with TRBD2 matching over 15 bases. The germline gives CDR1 LGHNA, CDR2 YNFKEQ. V shed 3 bases, J shed 5 bases, and the junction held 5 bases outside the gene matches. The CDR3 has 16 amino acids. The CDR3 loop is CASSQGTSGRTHEQYF. DNA for the CDR3: TGTGCCAGCAGCCAGGGGACTAGCGGGAGGACTCACGAGCAGTACTTC.

V is TRBV2 and J is TRBJ2-6, with D possibly being TRBD2 (6 bases). Trimming cost V 4 bases and J 0 bases, with 16 bases left between them. The length of the CDR3 is 18 residues. CDR1 is SNHLY and CDR2 is FYNNEI in the germline V gene. The CDR3 protein is CASSVEGGRNSGANVLTF. The CDR3 DNA follows: TGTGCCAGCAGTGTTGAGGGAGGTCGTAACTCTGGGGCCAACGTCCTGACTTTC.

This clonotype was picked up a small number of times. The chain links TRBV4-2 to TRBJ1-4; perhaps TRBD1 as D (6 bases). CDR3 length equals 18 residues. Trimming pared 1 base from V and 7 bases from J, leaving 22 bases between. CDR1 is LGHNA and CDR2 is YNFKEQ in the germline V gene. CDR3 bases: TGTGCCAGCAGCCAAGCGACATGGGGGCAGCGGGTTTCTGAAAAACTGTTTTTT. Encoded protein: CASSQATWGQRVSEKLFF.